One and the same sample provided the 5 T cell receptor beta chains below, sequenced in a study of shared clonotypes between healthy human individuals. Selected positively for CCR7 and CD45RO-negative, naive CD8 cells excluded terminally differentiated effector memory CD45RA+ cells. Repertoires were generated with immunoSEQ multiplex PCR, while TCRdb's copy carries only in-frame clones and drops some. This sample has around 2,000,000 clones, with about 95% found just once. Specimen: naive CD8+ T cells sorted from blood. These receptor sequences come from a man in his late teens or twenties in good health.

The gene calls are TRBV12-5 and TRBJ2-2; no definite D call. Deletions cut 6 bases from V and 0 bases from J, with 11 bases between. The CDR3 contains 15 residues. CDR1 and CDR2 (germline): LGHNT, FRNRAP. Here the CDR3 reads CASGPRHANTGELFF. DNA of the CDR3: TGTGCTAGTGGCCCAAGACACGCGAACACCGGGGAGCTGTTTTTT.

As concerns this clone: Other DNA sequences within the sample encode an identical CDR3. DNA for the CDR3: TGTGCCAGCAGCCCGGGGACACTTGCAACTAATGAAAAACTGTTTTTT. It codes for CASSPGTLATNEKLFF. The chain recombines TRBV7-2 with TRBJ1-4; perhaps TRBD1 as D (6 bases). Looked up from germline, CDR1 is SGHTA and CDR2 is FQGNSA. Trimming pared 5 bases from V and 0 bases from J, leaving 13 bases between. The CDR3 runs 16 residues.

The chain recombines TRBV7-2 with TRBJ1-5, with 9 bases lining up with TRBD1. CDR1 is SGHTA, CDR2 FQGNSA, per germline. The CDR3 runs to 15 residues. J lost 6 bases, V lost 5 bases, and 8 bases had no gene match. CDR3: CASSPTGGTGQPQHF. The DNA for the CDR3 is TGTGCCAGCAGCCCGACAGGGGGAACAGGTCAGCCCCAGCATTTT. Looking up the rest from reference TRBV7-2 and TRBJ1-5 gives the full variable domain: GAGVSQSPSNKVTEKGKDVELRCDPISGHTALYWYRQSLGQGLEFLIYFQGNSAPDKSGLPSDRFSAERTGGSVSTLTIQRTQQEDSAVYLCASSPTGGTGQPQHFGDGTRLSIL.

V and J are TRBV9 and TRBJ1-6, with a weak D call TRBD1 (5 bases). The V end was cut by 2 bases, the J end by 6 bases, with 12 bases between. The length of the CDR3 is 15 residues. CDR1 SGDLS and CDR2 YYNGEE come from the germline V gene. CDR3 DNA: TGTGCCAGCAGCGTGGGACCTGGGACTAATTCACCCCTCCACTTT. This codes for CASSVGPGTNSPLHF. The complete variable domain, with remaining parts taken from reference TRBV9 and TRBJ1-6, reads DSGVTQTPKHLITATGQRVTLRCSPRSGDLSVYWYQQSLDQGLQFLIQYYNGEERAKGNILERFSAQQFPDLHSELNLSSLELGDSALYFCASSVGPGTNSPLHFGNGTRLTVT.

V and J are TRBV12-5 and TRBJ2-3, with 7 bases fitting TRBD1. Germline-derived CDR1 and CDR2 are LGHNT and FRNRAP. J gave up 4 bases and V 5 bases, and 15 bases lay outside the gene matches. This CDR3 has 17 amino acids. In DNA, the CDR3 is TGTGCTAGTGGTACCGAACAGGGGCCGTTCGAGTCAGATACGCAGTATTTT. Encoded protein: CASGTEQGPFESDTQYF.